This T cell receptor beta chain was identified in a study of T cells in Graves' hyperthyroidism and ophthalmopathy. Subjects aged 18 to 65 presented with newly diagnosed hyperthyroidism of less than 2 months' duration. The PBMCs were sourced from fresh peripheral blood (10 ml). This clonotype was counted at least ten times. Its antigen is undetermined. Whole-study results and caveats: Ophthalmopathy, which appeared later, was predicted by the model a median roughly 6.4 months before onset. Within blood appeared most thyroid clonotypes that had expanded above 0.001.

Germline CDR1 is SGHRS and CDR2 is YFSETQ. V shed 4 bases, J shed 4 bases, and the junction held 10 bases outside the gene matches. The CDR3 loop spans 16 amino acids. Template material for amplifying TCR beta CDR3 regions consisted of RNA transcripts. The HTBI primer set was used in a first-round RT-PCR of the TCR CDR3. One entry per CDR3 protein results from TCRdb running MiXCR on the multiplex PCR reads. The table has around 480,000 distinct CDR3 sequences, around 15% seen once. The sample was blood. V and J are TRBV5-1 and TRBJ1-2; 10 bases match TRBD1. This receptor was obtained from a woman aged 18 to 35 with Graves' hyperthyroidism. The CDR3 is CASSLDPGQGFYGYTF. As DNA, the CDR3 is TGCGCCAGCAGCCTGGATCCGGGACAGGGGTTCTATGGCTACACCTTC.